This TCR beta chain was obtained from a study of human T cells and chemical hapten exposure. On the study more broadly: The study traced per-sample TCR yield variation mainly to small differences in pooled library volumes.

Ten or more counts support this clonotype. Its antigen remains unidentified. During construction of the library, unique molecular identifiers were attached to individual cDNA molecules for quantitative, reproducible TCR counting. How the authors handled the data: Between roughly 20,000 and 690,600 TCRs appeared in each sample, and the median stood at around 92,000. TCRdb called the reads again in MiXCR, with one record for every CDR3 protein. The authors' filters were not applied to this entry. Of about 120,000 distinct CDR3 sequences in the sample, around 9% are singletons; the top ten hold about 1.4%. Findings of the study overall: Once DPC sensitization occurred, TCRs above 1 in 1000 frequency showed no change.

The starting material, unfractionated whole blood, was used for total RNA extraction. V was trimmed by 0 bases and J by 5 bases, leaving 7 bases between them. This CDR3 is 13 amino acids long. Germline assignment: CDR1 SGHTA and CDR2 FQGNSA. The genes are TRBV7-2 and TRBJ2-5; weak D call: TRBD2 (6 bases). The source of this sequence is a human donor in good health. Some clones in this sample may be carry-over from other donors' samples. The sample was whole blood. CDR3 protein: CASSLAAGETQYF. The CDR3 nucleotides read TGTGCCAGCAGCTTAGCGGCGGGGGAGACCCAGTACTTC.